This T cell receptor beta chain was documented in a study of Ad26.COV2.S vaccination and SARS-CoV-2 variants. The treatment was: roughly 20 received Ad26.COV2.S at low or high dose, single or two shots; 5 received placebo; per-sample allocation not given. Sampling was done on day 63 after the first vaccine or placebo injection. The repertoire was sequenced with immunoSEQ multiplex PCR; TCRdb's copy has only in-frame clones and lacks some. The data contain about 370,000 clones, approximately 89% of them singletons. Germline V CDR1 and CDR2: MDHEN, SYDVKM. The V gene lost 8 bases and the J gene lost 5 bases, with 10 bases spanning the gap. This CDR3 is built from 12 residues.

V is TRBV28 and J is TRBJ1-5, with no clear D. The specimen comprised peripheral blood, sampled in a trial of Ad26.COV2.S vaccine versus placebo. The receptor comes from a person aged 18-65 years who received the Ad26.COV2.S COVID-19 vaccine or a placebo. CDR3 nucleotide sequence: TGTGCCAGCCGGGTTGCCGATCAGCCCCAGCATTTT. Protein sequence: CASRVADQPQHF. The full variable domain, in which reference TRBV28 and TRBJ1-5 provide the parts outside the CDR3, is DVKVTQSSRYLVKRTGEKVFLECVQDMDHENMFWYRQDPGLGLRLIYFSYDVKMKEKGDIPEGYSVSREKKERFSLILESASTNQTSMYLCASRVADQPQHFGDGTRLSIL.